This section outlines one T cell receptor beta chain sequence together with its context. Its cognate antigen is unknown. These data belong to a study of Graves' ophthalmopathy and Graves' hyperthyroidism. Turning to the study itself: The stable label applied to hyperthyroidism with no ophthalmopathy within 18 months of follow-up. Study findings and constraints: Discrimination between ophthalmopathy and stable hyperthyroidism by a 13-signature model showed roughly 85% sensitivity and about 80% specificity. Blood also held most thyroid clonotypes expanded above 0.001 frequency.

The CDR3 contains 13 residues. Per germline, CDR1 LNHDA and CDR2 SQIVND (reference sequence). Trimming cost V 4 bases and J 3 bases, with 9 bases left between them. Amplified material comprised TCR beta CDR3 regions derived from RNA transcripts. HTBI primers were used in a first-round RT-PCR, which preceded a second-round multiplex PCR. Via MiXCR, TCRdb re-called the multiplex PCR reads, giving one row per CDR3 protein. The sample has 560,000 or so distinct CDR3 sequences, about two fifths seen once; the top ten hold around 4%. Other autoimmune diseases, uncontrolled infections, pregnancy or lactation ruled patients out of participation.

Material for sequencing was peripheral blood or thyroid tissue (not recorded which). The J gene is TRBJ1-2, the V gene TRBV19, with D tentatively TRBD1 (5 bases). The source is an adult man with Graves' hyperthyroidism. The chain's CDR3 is CASSKRRDYGYTF. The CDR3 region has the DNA TGTGCCAGTAGTAAACGCAGGGACTATGGCTACACCTTC.